Listed here are 28 T cell receptor beta chains from one sample, sequenced in a study of T cell changes during pregnancy in multiple sclerosis. The assay was immunoSEQ multiplex PCR, and TCRdb's table has in-frame clones only and misses some. The table lists about 18,000 clones, roughly 85% of them singletons, with 5.8% in the top ten. Sequenced material: CD8+ T cells from peripheral blood mononuclear cells, taken in the third trimester of pregnancy. Receptors were obtained from a female donor in good health, enrolled as a control in a pregnancy study.

The table lists this clone with a few counts. The chain recombines TRBV9 with TRBJ2-5, with 10 positions matching TRBD1. The CDR3 is made up of 15 amino acids. Trimming removed 6 bases from V and 5 bases from J; junction bases left unmatched: 10. Germline V gene sequence: CDR1 SGDLS, CDR2 YYNGEE. The CDR3 sequence: CASTQGDRGSETQYF. The CDR3 DNA reads TGTGCCAGCACCCAAGGGGACAGGGGTTCGGAGACCCAGTACTTC. The full variable domain, its missing parts supplied by reference TRBV9 and TRBJ2-5, is DSGVTQTPKHLITATGQRVTLRCSPRSGDLSVYWYQQSLDQGLQFLIQYYNGEERAKGNILERFSAQQFPDLHSELNLSSLELGDSALYFCASTQGDRGSETQYFGPGTRLLVL.

Only one count was recorded for this clone. Written as DNA, the CDR3 is TGTGCCAGCAGCTGGACAGGAATGTACACTGAAGCTTTCTTT. Its protein product is CASSWTGMYTEAFF. V gene TRBV5-6 combines with J gene TRBJ1-1, with 7 bases that match TRBD1. This CDR3 comprises 14 residues. Looked up from germline, CDR1 is SGHDT and CDR2 is YYEEEE. V lost 3 bases, J lost 3 bases, and 5 bases stayed unmatched. Full variable domain (outside the CDR3, taken from reference TRBV5-6 and TRBJ1-1): DAGVTQSPTHLIKTRGQQVTLRCSPKSGHDTVSWYQQALGQGPQFIFQYYEEEERQRGNFPDRFSGHQFPNYSSELNVNALLLGDSALYLCASSWTGMYTEAFFGQGTRLTVV.

V gene TRBV15 combines with J gene TRBJ2-1; TRBD1 is a possible D gene (6 bases). Germline V gene lookup returns CDR1 LNHNV and CDR2 YYDKDF (reference sequence). The CDR3 spans 15 residues. Trimming took off 3 bases at V and 3 bases at J, with 12 bases between the two ends. CDR3 residues: CATSSSRGYYNEQFF. The CDR3 DNA reads as TGTGCCACCAGCAGTTCCAGGGGTTACTACAATGAGCAGTTCTTC. The full variable domain, rest sourced from reference TRBV15 and TRBJ2-1, is DAMVIQNPRYQVTQFGKPVTLSCSQTLNHNVMYWYQQKSSQAPKLLFHYYDKDFNNEADTPDNFQSRRPNTSFCFLDIRSPGLGDTAMYLCATSSSRGYYNEQFFGPGTRLTVL.

This chain connects TRBV7-9 to TRBJ2-1; possibly TRBD2 for D (6 bases). The CDR3 is 16 residues long. Germline-derived CDR1 and CDR2 are SEHNR and FQNEAQ (reference sequence). The V end lost 5 bases, the J end lost 2 bases, and 16 bases lay between the germline ends. CDR3 residues: CASSHAPSGAYNEQFF. The CDR3 coding sequence is TGTGCCAGCAGCCATGCTCCTTCGGGGGCCTACAATGAGCAGTTCTTC.

The V gene is TRBV19, the J gene TRBJ1-1, with D possibly being TRBD1 (6 bases). The V gene lost 6 bases and the J gene lost 3 bases, with 17 bases spanning the gap. The CDR3 sequence is 15 residues long. In germline, CDR1 is LNHDA, CDR2 SQIVND (reference sequence). The CDR3 DNA follows: TGTGCCAGTAGAAATTCGGGGGAGGGGGACACTGAAGCTTTCTTT. It is translated as CASRNSGEGDTEAFF.

This sequence joins TRBV27 and TRBJ2-1; D is unresolved. Trimming shortened V by 2 bases and J by 0 bases, and 8 bases separated the two germline ends. CDR1 and CDR2 from the germline V gene are MNHEY and SMNVEV (reference sequence). The CDR3 has 15 residues. This CDR3 reads CASSLKPLSYNEQFF. CDR3 sequence (DNA): TGTGCCAGCAGTTTAAAGCCCCTCTCCTACAATGAGCAGTTCTTC.

The rearrangement joins TRBV6-5 to TRBJ1-5; D is ambiguous. The V end was cut by 6 bases, the J end by 11 bases, with 17 bases between. The germline V gene has CDR1 MNHEY and CDR2 SVGAGI. This CDR3 region has 13 residues. The CDR3 coding sequence is TGTGCCAGCAGGCCGGGGTCCGGGTTGTCCCAGCATTTT. Translating gives CASRPGSGLSQHF.

This clone was counted only a few times. The chain has TRBV10-3 and TRBJ2-5, with 8 bases fitting TRBD1. Trimming at V came to 6 bases and at J to 0 bases, leaving 6 bases not matched to a gene. Germline-derived CDR1 and CDR2 are ENHRY and SYGVKD. The CDR3 totals 15 residues. This CDR3 is CAISPGQGDQETQYF. CDR3 DNA: TGTGCCATCAGCCCCGGACAGGGAGACCAAGAGACCCAGTACTTC.

To note about this clone: The junction and the germline gene differ at one end; a read error may be behind it. The rearrangement joins TRBV6-4 to TRBJ2-2; weak D call: TRBD1 (6 bases). The germline V gene encodes CDR1 MRHNA and CDR2 SNTAGT. The CDR3 sequence is 14 residues long. The CDR3 DNA follows: TGTGCCAGCAGTGATACAGGGTTCACCAGGGAGCTGTTTTTT. Protein sequence: CASSDTGFTRELFF.

This chain joins TRBV4-3 and TRBJ2-7; weak D call: TRBD2 (5 bases). This CDR3 is built from 15 residues. In germline, CDR1 is LGHNA, CDR2 YSLEER. V lost 0 bases, J lost 2 bases, and 11 bases lay in between. This chain's CDR3 is CASSQEEGNPYEQYF. The CDR3 bases are TGCGCCAGCAGCCAAGAAGAGGGAAACCCCTACGAGCAGTACTTC.

V gene TRBV28 combines with J gene TRBJ2-7, with no clear D. This CDR3 comprises 15 residues. The germline V and J ends were trimmed by 2 bases and 4 bases, with 15 bases remaining between them. Germline CDR1 reads MDHEN; CDR2 reads SYDVKM. CDR3 in DNA: TGTGCCAGCAGTTTAATTCGTGGGCAGATATACGAGCAGTACTTC. Its translation: CASSLIRGQIYEQYF.

This chain links TRBV7-3 with TRBJ1-1; D may be TRBD1 (5 bases). The CDR3 loop spans 14 amino acids. Germline V CDR1 and CDR2: SGHTA, FQGTGA. V lost 6 bases, J lost 3 bases, and 14 bases lay in between. CDR3 bases: TGTGCCAGCAGGCCCAGGGTGGGCGACACTGAAGCTTTCTTT. Encoded protein: CASRPRVGDTEAFF.

The V and J genes are TRBV19 and TRBJ1-1, with TRBD1 as a possible D gene (6 bases). The CDR3 sequence is 14 residues long. Germline CDR1 and CDR2: LNHDA and SQIVND (reference sequence). V gave up 5 bases and J gave up 7 bases, with 17 bases separating them. CDR3 nucleotides: TGTGCCAGTAGTGGGGACACCCCCCCGGGTGAAGCTTTCTTT. It codes for CASSGDTPPGEAFF.

The gene calls are TRBV5-8 and TRBJ2-1; D uncertain. There are 12 residues in the CDR3. V was cut by 3 bases and J by 9 bases, with 10 bases left in between. Germline CDR1 reads SGHTS; CDR2 reads YDEGEE. The CDR3 coding sequence is TGTGCCAGCAGCTCGCCGAGTGGTGAGCAGTTCTTC. Amino acids: CASSSPSGEQFF.

The chain carries TRBV30 and TRBJ1-5, with 8 bases fitting TRBD1. CDR3 size: 13 residues. The V gene end was trimmed by 4 bases and the J gene end by 2 bases; junction bases not matched to a gene: 1. The germline gives CDR1 GTSNPN, CDR2 SVGIG (reference sequence). CDR3: CAWKDRGNQPQHF. CDR3 coding DNA: TGTGCCTGGAAGGACAGGGGCAATCAGCCCCAGCATTTT. Together with reference TRBV30 and TRBJ1-5, the CDR3 gives the full variable domain: SQTIHQWPATLVQPVGSPLSLECTVEGTSNPNLYWYRQAAGRGLQLLFYSVGIGQISSEVPQNLSASRPQDRQFILSSKKLLLSDSGFYLCAWKDRGNQPQHFGDGTRLSIL.

The chain carries TRBV7-8 and TRBJ1-2, with D hard to call. CDR1 is SGHVS, CDR2 FQNEAQ, per germline. Trimming shortened V by 2 bases and J by 4 bases, and 11 bases separated the two germline ends. There are 14 residues in the CDR3. This CDR3 reads CASSLTDPGYGYTF. The CDR3 DNA is TGTGCCAGCAGCTTAACCGACCCGGGCTATGGCTACACCTTC.

By share, this clone counts as medium-sized (0.01 to 0.1%). This chain links TRBV7-3 with TRBJ2-1; 9 bases are a match to TRBD1. In germline, CDR1 is SGHTA, CDR2 FQGTGA. This CDR3 contains 14 residues. Trimming took 5 bases from V and 4 from J; bases not matched to a gene: 3. Written as DNA, the CDR3 is TGTGCCAGCAGCCAAGGACAGGGGTACAATGAGCAGTTCTTC. As protein: CASSQGQGYNEQFF.

This clone is medium-sized. The V and J genes are TRBV4-3 and TRBJ2-1, with 9 bases that match TRBD2. There are 15 residues in the CDR3. With 3 bases clipped from V and 4 bases from J, the junction kept 4 bases outside the gene matches. CDR1 LGHNA and CDR2 YSLEER come from the germline V gene. CDR3 bases: TGCGCCAGCAGCCAGACTAGCGGAATTTACAATGAGCAGTTCTTC. Its protein product is CASSQTSGIYNEQFF.

The count of this clone is one. The gene calls are TRBV20-1 and TRBJ2-1; D gene unclear. V was trimmed by 5 bases and J by 3 bases, leaving 5 bases between them. Germline CDR1 DFQATT, CDR2 SNEGSKA (reference sequence). The CDR3 extends over 11 amino acids. CDR3 residues: CSASNYNEQFF. Written as DNA, the CDR3 is TGCAGTGCTTCCAACTACAATGAGCAGTTCTTC.

This chain uses TRBV29-1 with TRBJ1-2; D uncertain. The ends were cut back, 4 bases at V and 4 bases at J, with 13 bases in the middle. The CDR3 is made up of 13 amino acids. Germline lookup yields CDR1 SQVTM and CDR2 ANQGSEA. CDR3 DNA sequence: TGCAGCGTTGCCCAGGATCTAAGCTATGGCTACACCTTC. Amino acids: CSVAQDLSYGYTF.

This sequence joins TRBV6-5 and TRBJ1-3; no definite D call. This CDR3 is built from 14 residues. Per the germline V gene, CDR1 is MNHEY and CDR2 is SVGAGI. V lost 5 bases to trimming and J lost 0 bases, with 8 bases between them. The CDR3 sequence: CASSTGSSGNTIYF. The CDR3 DNA follows: TGTGCCAGCAGTACCGGGAGCTCTGGAAACACCATATATTTT.

The chain recombines TRBV7-2 with TRBJ1-2; no definite D call. The V gene's germline CDR1 is SGHTA and CDR2 FQGNSA. The CDR3 covers 14 residues. V was clipped by 2 bases and J by 6 bases, with 13 bases between them. The CDR3 nucleotides read TGTGCCAGCAGCTTACCGGGTATATATAATGGCTACACCTTC. It specifies CASSLPGIYNGYTF. Drawing the rest from reference TRBV7-2 and TRBJ1-2, the complete variable domain is GAGVSQSPSNKVTEKGKDVELRCDPISGHTALYWYRQSLGQGLEFLIYFQGNSAPDKSGLPSDRFSAERTGGSVSTLTIQRTQQEDSAVYLCASSLPGIYNGYTFGSGTRLTVV.

The rearrangement joins TRBV25-1 to TRBJ2-5; perhaps TRBD1 as D (5 bases). Trimming stripped 6 bases from V and 4 bases from J, with 6 bases between. The CDR3 length is 11 residues. The V gene's germline CDR1 is MGHDK and CDR2 SYGVNS. The CDR3 sequence is CASSQGETQYF. The CDR3 DNA reads as TGTGCCAGCAGCCAGGGAGAGACCCAGTACTTC. Full variable domain (missing parts from reference TRBV25-1 and TRBJ2-5): EADIYQTPRYLVIGTGKKITLECSQTMGHDKMYWYQQDPGMELHLIHYSYGVNSTEKGDLSSESTVSRIRTEHFPLTLESARPSHTSQYLCASSQGETQYFGPGTRLLVL.

The chain carries TRBV7-9 and TRBJ2-5; D is perhaps TRBD1 (7 bases). CDR1 and CDR2 from the germline V gene are SEHNR and FQNEAQ (reference sequence). This CDR3 is built from 16 residues. Trimming cost V 5 bases and J 5 bases, with 21 bases left between them. CDR3: CASSPGGFGRGETQYF. Written as DNA, the CDR3 is TGTGCCAGCAGCCCAGGGGGGTTCGGCCGGGGGGAGACCCAGTACTTC.

The genes are TRBV4-1 and TRBJ2-7, with D perhaps matching TRBD1 (6 bases). This CDR3 has 17 amino acids. Trimming cost V 0 bases and J 0 bases, with 15 bases left between them. CDR1 is MGHRA and CDR2 is YSYEKL in the germline V gene. DNA for the CDR3: TGCGCCAGCAGCCAAGAGCCCTCCGGGACACTCTCCTACGAGCAGTACTTC. Translation: CASSQEPSGTLSYEQYF.

The chain uses TRBV5-6 and TRBJ1-5, with TRBD1 identical over 8 bases. The germline CDR1 and CDR2 sequences are SGHDT and YYEEEE. V trimming: 0 bases; J trimming: 3 bases; junction bases outside the gene matches: 14. The CDR3 spans 19 residues. CDR3 coding DNA: TGTGCCAGCAGCTTGGGCGAGACAGGGGTAGGGTTTCTCAATCAGCCCCAGCATTTT. This codes for CASSLGETGVGFLNQPQHF.

V and J are TRBV7-3 and TRBJ2-3; D gene uncertain. Trimming removed 5 bases from V and 5 bases from J, with 8 bases in between. The germline V gene has CDR1 SGHTA and CDR2 FQGTGA. The CDR3 sequence is 12 residues long. The CDR3 DNA is TGTGCCAGCAGCCAGGTGGGAGATACGCAGTATTTT. It yields the protein CASSQVGDTQYF.

J is TRBJ1-6 and V is TRBV1; the table names TRBD1, a call not compared with the DNA. TRBV1 is marked as a pseudogene. The CDR3 length is 15 residues. The CDR3 nucleotides are TGCACCAGCAGCCCTACAGGGGGAGGGAATTCACCCCTCCACTTT. Amino acid sequence: CTSSPTGGGNSPLHF.